The present TCR beta chain was sequenced within a study of T cells after yellow fever vaccination. A single record per CDR3 protein comes from TCRdb applying MiXCR to the 5' RACE reads. The sample has around 400,000 distinct CDR3 sequences; approximately 10% are singletons. The germline V gene has CDR1 SGHRS and CDR2 YFSETQ. The CDR3 runs to 15 residues. V was clipped by 0 bases and J by 5 bases, with 11 bases between them. Sequencing used PBMCs, obtained on the day of the first yellow fever vaccination. This sequence was found in a man aged 18-30 years who received the YFV17D yellow fever vaccine. The V call is TRBV5-1, the J call TRBJ2-2; D is unclear. The CDR3 protein is CASSLDEGETGELFF. In DNA form, the CDR3 reads TGCGCCAGCAGCTTGGATGAAGGAGAGACCGGGGAGCTGTTTTTT.